One sample yielded the 20 T cell receptor beta chains listed below, sequenced in a study of blood T cell repertoires in COVID-19. Sequencing was performed with immunoSEQ multiplex PCR; in TCRdb, only in-frame clones are kept and a portion is missing. The repertoire holds roughly 250,000 clones, 70% to 85% seen once, with nearly 5% in the top ten. The sequenced sample consisted of peripheral blood. The origin of the receptors is a woman aged 80 or older with active or convalescent COVID-19.

The chain employs TRBV30 and TRBJ1-6; 11 positions agree with TRBD1. The CDR3 totals 13 residues. Germline lookup yields CDR1 GTSNPN and CDR2 SVGIG (reference sequence). V lost 2 bases and J lost 10; bases outside the gene matches: 1. CDR3 DNA sequence: TGTGCCTGGAGTCGGGACAGGGGGTCACCCCTCCACTTT. It translates to CAWSRDRGSPLHF.

V is TRBV7-2 and J is TRBJ2-2, with D maybe TRBD2 (7 bases). Germline V gives CDR1 SGHTA, CDR2 FQGNSA. CDR3 length equals 19 residues. V lost 2 bases, J lost 6 bases, and 25 bases lay in between. The CDR3 DNA follows: TGTGCCAGCAGCTTATTGGGCGGGGGACCGGGGGCGCGGGCCGGGGAGCTGTTTTTT. Residues: CASSLLGGGPGARAGELFF.

The chain has TRBV28 and TRBJ1-2; 8 bases map to TRBD1. Germline V gene data show CDR1 as MDHEN and CDR2 as SYDVKM. Trimming took 2 bases from V and 2 from J; bases not matched to a gene: 7. CDR3 length: 16 residues. The CDR3 loop is CASSLGGQGVNYGYTF. For the CDR3, the DNA is TGTGCCAGCAGTTTAGGCGGACAGGGCGTCAACTATGGCTACACCTTC.

The CDR3 protein is CASSWGLGTHQETQYF. CDR3 in DNA: TGCGCCAGCAGCTGGGGGCTGGGAACGCACCAAGAGACCCAGTACTTC. The chain is built from TRBV5-1 and TRBJ2-5; tentative D call: TRBD1 (6 bases). The CDR3 has 16 amino acids. Germline V lookup: CDR1 SGHRS, CDR2 YFSETQ. Trimming took 3 bases from V and 0 from J, leaving 15 bases between them.

This chain joins TRBV3-1 (or the pseudogene TRBV3-2) and TRBJ2-1; 10 bases align to TRBD2. This CDR3 is 15 amino acids long. Trimming removed 4 bases from V and 4 bases from J; junction bases left unmatched: 4. CDR1 is LGHDT and CDR2 is YNNKEL in the germline V gene (reference sequence). CDR3 amino acids: CASSRTSGGYNEQFF. The CDR3, as DNA: TGTGCCAGCAGCCGGACTAGCGGAGGGTACAATGAGCAGTTCTTC.

Note on this clone: This may come from a read error, since a much larger clone is one base off. This chain uses TRBV2 with TRBJ1-1; D call uncertain. The CDR3 totals 12 residues. Germline V gene lookup returns CDR1 SNHLY and CDR2 FYNNEI. Trimming stripped 5 bases from V and 0 bases from J, with 4 bases between. The CDR3 reads CASSLVNTEAFF. CDR3 nucleotide sequence: TGTGCCAGCAGTTTAGTGAACACTGAAGCTTTCTTT.

The CDR3, as DNA: TGCAGCGTTCAGGGTGGAGACGAGCAGTACTTC. Translated: CSVQGGDEQYF. The J gene is TRBJ2-7, the V gene TRBV29-1; weak D call: TRBD1 (5 bases). This CDR3 comprises 11 residues. Trimming pared 5 bases from V and 5 bases from J, leaving 10 bases between. The V gene's germline CDR1 is SQVTM and CDR2 ANQGSEA.

The rearrangement uses TRBV11-2 and TRBJ2-5; weak D call: TRBD2 (7 bases). V was clipped by 10 bases and J by 5 bases, with 17 bases between them. In germline, CDR1 is SGHAT, CDR2 FQNNGV. The CDR3 has 13 amino acids. The CDR3 bases are TGTGCCACACGAGGGGGGGCCGGGGAGACCCAGTACTTC. Translation gives CATRGGAGETQYF. Complete variable domain (other parts from reference TRBV11-2 and TRBJ2-5): EAGVAQSPRYKIIEKRQSVAFWCNPISGHATLYWYQQILGQGPKLLIQFQNNGVVDDSQLPKDRFSAERLKGVDSTLKIQPAKLEDSAVYLCATRGGAGETQYFGPGTRLLVL.

This chain links TRBV7-8 with TRBJ1-1, with 7 bases lining up with TRBD1. The CDR3 consists of 15 residues. J gave up 0 bases and V 5 bases, and 6 bases lay outside the gene matches. Germline V CDR1 and CDR2: SGHVS, FQNEAQ. The CDR3 reads CASSPLTGMNTEAFF. The CDR3, as DNA: TGTGCCAGCAGCCCCCTGACAGGGATGAACACTGAAGCTTTCTTT.

With respect to this clone: This same CDR3 is encoded by further DNA sequences in the sample. The rearrangement uses TRBV28 and TRBJ1-5; TRBD1 might be the D (6 bases). Germline V gene sequence: CDR1 MDHEN, CDR2 SYDVKM. V lost 6 bases and J lost 6, with 9 bases in between. CDR3 length: 12 residues. The CDR3 DNA is TGTGCCAGCAGACAGGGTGGTCAGCCCCAGCATTTT. Its translation is CASRQGGQPQHF.

The CDR3: CASSQDPGGYYNEQFF. The CDR3 coding sequence is TGTGCCAGCAGCCAAGACCCGGGAGGGTACTACAATGAGCAGTTCTTC. This chain joins TRBV3-1 (or the pseudogene TRBV3-2) and TRBJ2-1; 8 bases are shared with TRBD2. Germline assignment: CDR1 LGHDT and CDR2 YNNKEL (reference sequence). This CDR3 region has 16 residues. J lost 3 bases, V lost 0 bases, and 4 bases had no gene match.

J is TRBJ2-2 and V is TRBV4-2, with a tentative D call TRBD1 (7 bases). This CDR3 has 18 residues. Germline assignment: CDR1 LGHNA and CDR2 YNFKEQ. V was shortened by 4 bases and J by 4 bases, with 22 bases between the two germline ends. DNA for the CDR3: TGTGCCAGCAGCCCTACCGGCAGGGGGTTCGGGGGCACCGGGGAGCTGTTTTTT. Translating it yields CASSPTGRGFGGTGELFF.

The V call is TRBV6-5, the J call TRBJ2-1; 10 bases fit TRBD2. Germline values: CDR1 MNHEY, CDR2 SVGAGI. V lost 5 bases, J lost 5 bases, and 3 bases stayed unmatched. This CDR3 contains 14 residues. In nucleotides, the CDR3 is TGTGCCAGCAGTATAGCGGGAGGTCACAATGAGCAGTTCTTC. Encoded protein: CASSIAGGHNEQFF.

The chain uses TRBV5-1 and TRBJ2-3, with 7 bases matching TRBD2. V shed 0 bases and J 0 bases; nucleotides not matched to a gene: 7. The CDR3 contains 17 residues. CDR1 and CDR2 (germline): SGHRS, YFSETQ. The CDR3 nucleotides read TGCGCCAGCAGCTTGGGCAGCGGGACTGCTAGCACAGATACGCAGTATTTT. Protein sequence: CASSLGSGTASTDTQYF.

The chain joins TRBV4-2 to TRBJ1-5; TRBD1 is a possible D gene (5 bases). Germline V gene lookup returns CDR1 LGHNA and CDR2 YNFKEQ. The CDR3 covers 16 residues. With 4 bases removed from V and 3 bases from J, the gap between germline ends came to 16 bases. CDR3 nucleotides: TGTGCCAGCAGCCCAGAGCGGGGGTCAAACAATCAGCCCCAGCATTTT. As protein: CASSPERGSNNQPQHF.

The V gene is TRBV5-1, the J gene TRBJ2-3, with TRBD1 identical over 7 bases. CDR3 length: 16 amino acids. Germline trimming cut 0 bases from V and 0 bases from J; bases unmatched to any gene: 4. Germline CDR1 SGHRS, CDR2 YFSETQ. The CDR3 loop is CASSLGQGTSTDTQYF. In nucleotides, the CDR3 is TGCGCCAGCAGCTTGGGACAGGGAACTAGCACAGATACGCAGTATTTT. The full variable domain, its missing parts supplied by reference TRBV5-1 and TRBJ2-3, is KAGVTQTPRYLIKTRGQQVTLSCSPISGHRSVSWYQQTPGQGLQFLFEYFSETQRNKGNFPGRFSGRQFSNSRSEMNVSTLELGDSALYLCASSLGQGTSTDTQYFGPGTRLTVL.

The genes are TRBV19 and TRBJ1-2; possibly TRBD1 for D (6 bases). CDR3 length: 15 amino acids. Trimming stripped 1 base from V and 4 bases from J, with 13 bases between. From germline, CDR1 is LNHDA and CDR2 SQIVND (reference sequence). The CDR3 spells CASSIGAGEIYGYTF. The CDR3 coding sequence is TGTGCCAGTAGTATAGGGGCAGGGGAAATCTATGGCTACACCTTC.

The chain links TRBV12-2 to TRBJ2-2; TRBD1, the D gene given by the table, was not confirmed from the DNA. TRBV12-2 corresponds to a pseudogene. The CDR3 is made up of 16 amino acids. The CDR3 region is CASRPEGQMNTGELFF. The CDR3 DNA is TGTGCAAGTCGTCCCGAGGGACAGATGAACACCGGGGAGCTGTTTTTT.

The rearrangement links TRBV6-6 to TRBJ1-6; the D gene is possibly TRBD1 (5 bases). From germline, CDR1 is MNHNY and CDR2 SVGAGI (reference sequence). CDR3 length: 13 residues. Deletions cut 7 bases from V and 10 bases from J, with 14 bases between. The CDR3 spells CASISIGGSPLHF. CDR3 in DNA: TGTGCCAGCATCTCAATCGGGGGATCACCCCTCCACTTT.

The J gene is TRBJ1-1, the V gene TRBV19; D might be TRBD1 (5 bases). V lost 9 bases and J 3 bases, leaving 20 bases between the germline ends. The length of the CDR3 is 15 residues. The germline CDR1 and CDR2 sequences are LNHDA and SQIVND (reference sequence). The CDR3 is CASRPWTGGDTEAFF. CDR3 bases: TGTGCCAGCAGACCGTGGACCGGGGGGGACACTGAAGCTTTCTTT.